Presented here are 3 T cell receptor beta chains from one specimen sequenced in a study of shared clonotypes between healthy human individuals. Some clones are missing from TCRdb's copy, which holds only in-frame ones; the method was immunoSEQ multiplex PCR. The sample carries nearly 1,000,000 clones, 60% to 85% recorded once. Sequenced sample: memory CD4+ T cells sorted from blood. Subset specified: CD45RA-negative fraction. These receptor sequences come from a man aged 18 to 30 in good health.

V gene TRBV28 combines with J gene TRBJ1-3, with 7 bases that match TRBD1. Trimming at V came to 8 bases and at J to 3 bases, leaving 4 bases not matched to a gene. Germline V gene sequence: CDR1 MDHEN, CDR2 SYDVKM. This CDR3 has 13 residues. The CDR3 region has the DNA TGTGCCAGCCAGGGGGTTGGTGGAAACACCATATATTTT. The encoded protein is CASQGVGGNTIYF.

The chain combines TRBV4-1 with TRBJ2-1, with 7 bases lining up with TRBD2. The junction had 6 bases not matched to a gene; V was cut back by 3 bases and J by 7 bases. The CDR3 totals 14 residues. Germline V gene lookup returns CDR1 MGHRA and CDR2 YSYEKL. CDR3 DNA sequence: TGCGCCAGCAGCCACCTCCTCGGGGGGAATGAGCAGTTCTTC. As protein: CASSHLLGGNEQFF.

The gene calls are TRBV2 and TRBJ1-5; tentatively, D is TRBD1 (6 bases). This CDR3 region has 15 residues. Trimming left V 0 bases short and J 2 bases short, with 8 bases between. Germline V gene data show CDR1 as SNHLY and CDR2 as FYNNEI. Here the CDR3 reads CASSEAAGGNQPQHF. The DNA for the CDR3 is TGTGCCAGCAGTGAAGCGGCAGGGGGCAATCAGCCCCAGCATTTT.